The source of this TCR beta chain is a study of beta chain features in type 1 diabetes. The isolated RNA, all of it, was reverse transcribed, so expressed TCRB transcripts were what got sequenced. Data came from immunoSEQ multiplex PCR; TCRdb stores just in-frame clones and leaves some out. The sample includes nearly 250,000 clones, 13% to 15% of them seen just once. CDR3 length: 14 amino acids. The junction had 5 bases not matched to a gene; V was cut back by 5 bases and J by 2 bases. Germline CDR1 SGHTA, CDR2 FQGNSA. This TCR derives from a woman between 40 and 50 years old in good health. Sequences were obtained from naive CD4+ T cells from blood. The rearrangement uses TRBV7-2 and TRBJ2-7; 8 bases are shared with TRBD1. The CDR3 sequence: CASSKDRDAYEQYF. The CDR3 DNA sequence: TGTGCCAGCAGCAAGGACAGGGATGCCTACGAGCAGTACTTC.